This T cell receptor beta chain originates from a study of blood T cell repertoires in COVID-19. Study information: The analysed material was cDNA or gDNA that came from T cells, B-cell-depleted T cells, or PBMCs.

Per the germline V gene, CDR1 is GTSNPN and CDR2 is SVGIG (reference sequence). V was clipped by 7 bases and J by 9 bases; unmatched bases: 6. The CDR3 runs 13 residues. Using immunoSEQ multiplex PCR, the repertoire was profiled, and TCRdb retains in-frame clones only, with some absent. The sample has 100,000 or so clones; roughly 87% are singletons. This chain connects TRBV30 to TRBJ2-1; 13 nucleotides agree with TRBD2. Material for sequencing was peripheral blood. This receptor was taken from a man aged 25 to 40 in a cohort sampled during active COVID-19. Here the CDR3 reads CASTGLAGTEQFF. In nucleotides, the CDR3 is TGTGCCTCGACGGGACTAGCGGGGACTGAGCAGTTCTTC.